These T cell receptor beta chains were read from a single sample in a study of control samples from healthy donors and cancer patients. The protocol was immunoSEQ multiplex PCR, while the TCRdb copy is restricted to in-frame clones and leaves out a portion. The sample holds 85,000 to 90,000 clones, more than 70% seen once. Sequenced: blood. These receptors were obtained from a woman aged 40 to 55 in good health. Both conserved end residues are part of each CDR3. D genes are given only for firm matches. The size of a clone is reported for some rows only, either as once, few or many, or as a class for expanded clones.

v_call: TRBV5-1; clone_size: .; j_call: TRBJ2-1; d_call: .; cdr3_nt: TGCGCCAGCAGCTTGGAACCAAGGGATGAGCAGTTCTTC; cdr3_aa: CASSLEPRDEQFF
v_call: TRBV7-2; clone_size: .; j_call: TRBJ2-1; d_call: TRBD2; cdr3_nt: TGTGCCAGCAGCGAGCGGGGGGGCGGAGGCAATGAGCAGTTCTTC; cdr3_aa: CASSERGGGGNEQFF
v_call: TRBV3-1/TRBV3-2; clone_size: .; j_call: TRBJ2-1; d_call: TRBD2; cdr3_nt: TGTGCCAGCAGCCAACGGGGGGGGAATGAGCAGTTCTTC; cdr3_aa: CASSQRGGNEQFF
v_call: TRBV25-1; clone_size: .; j_call: TRBJ2-3; d_call: TRBD2; cdr3_nt: TGTGCCACGCGGGGGGGGCTACGCACAGATACGCAGTATTTT; cdr3_aa: CATRGGLRTDTQYF
v_call: TRBV7-7; clone_size: .; j_call: TRBJ1-4; d_call: TRBD1; cdr3_nt: TGTGCCAGCAGCTCCTGGACAGGGGAAAAACTGTTTTTT; cdr3_aa: CASSSWTGEKLFF
v_call: TRBV6-4; clone_size: .; j_call: TRBJ2-3; d_call: .; cdr3_nt: TGTGCCAGCAGTGACGGGGGGGGCGACACAGATACGCAGTATTTT; cdr3_aa: CASSDGGGDTDTQYF
v_call: TRBV25-1; clone_size: .; j_call: TRBJ1-2; d_call: .; cdr3_nt: TGTGCCAGCAGTATTTACTATGGCTACACCTTC; cdr3_aa: CASSIYYGYTF
v_call: TRBV6-5; clone_size: once; j_call: TRBJ1-6; d_call: TRBD1; cdr3_nt: TGTGCCAGCGAAGGGGGCGTGTGGGCTAATTCACCCCTCCACTTT; cdr3_aa: CASEGGVWANSPLHF
v_call: TRBV3-1/TRBV3-2; clone_size: .; j_call: TRBJ2-7; d_call: .; cdr3_nt: TGTGCCAGCAGCGAATCTCCGCAGTGCTACTACGAGCAGTACTTC; cdr3_aa: CASSESPQCYYEQYF
v_call: TRBV2; clone_size: .; j_call: TRBJ1-6; d_call: .; cdr3_nt: TGTGCCAGCAGGGTCTCCTATAATTCACCCCTCCACTTT; cdr3_aa: CASRVSYNSPLHF
v_call: TRBV11-3; clone_size: .; j_call: TRBJ2-1; d_call: TRBD2; cdr3_nt: TGTGCCAGCAGCTTAGGTTCGAGCGGGGGCCGGGTGCAGTTCTTC; cdr3_aa: CASSLGSSGGRVQFF
v_call: TRBV2; clone_size: .; j_call: TRBJ1-5; d_call: .; cdr3_nt: TGTGCCAGCAGTTGGGGCAACAGTCAGCCCCAGCATTTT; cdr3_aa: CASSWGNSQPQHF
v_call: TRBV6-5; clone_size: .; j_call: TRBJ2-3; d_call: .; cdr3_nt: TGTGCCAGCACACCCGGGACTCATCACACAGATACGCAGTATTTT; cdr3_aa: CASTPGTHHTDTQYF
v_call: TRBV14; clone_size: .; j_call: TRBJ1-4; d_call: .; cdr3_nt: TGTGCCAGCAGCCAAGATGGGAGCCGGCGGGCTAATGAAAAACTGTTTTTT; cdr3_aa: CASSQDGSRRANEKLFF
v_call: TRBV5-6; clone_size: few; j_call: TRBJ1-6; d_call: .; cdr3_nt: TGTGCCAGCAGCCCATTCTATAATTCACCCCTCCACTTT; cdr3_aa: CASSPFYNSPLHF
v_call: TRBV24-1; clone_size: .; j_call: TRBJ2-1; d_call: TRBD2; cdr3_nt: TGTGCCACCAGTGATACGGGGGGGCTCTACAATGAGCAGTTCTTC; cdr3_aa: CATSDTGGLYNEQFF
v_call: TRBV25-1; clone_size: .; j_call: TRBJ1-1; d_call: .; cdr3_nt: TGTGCCAGCAGTGAGGGGTACACTGAAGCTTTCTTT; cdr3_aa: CASSEGYTEAFF
v_call: TRBV5-1; clone_size: .; j_call: TRBJ2-3; d_call: TRBD1; cdr3_nt: TGCGCCAGCAGCCCGGGGACAGTCGATACGCAGTATTTT; cdr3_aa: CASSPGTVDTQYF
v_call: TRBV30; clone_size: .; j_call: TRBJ2-1; d_call: .; cdr3_nt: TGTGCCTGGGGCCCACAGGGAGGTGAGCAGTTCTTC; cdr3_aa: CAWGPQGGEQFF
v_call: TRBV3-1/TRBV3-2; clone_size: few; j_call: TRBJ2-3; d_call: TRBD2; cdr3_nt: TGTGCCAGCAGTAAGGGAGCGGGGGGGACCCCTAGCACAGATACGCAGTATTTT; cdr3_aa: CASSKGAGGTPSTDTQYF
v_call: TRBV7-2; clone_size: .; j_call: TRBJ2-7; d_call: .; cdr3_nt: TGTGCCAGCAGTTCGGGATGGGGGGGGCCGGTAGACGAGCAGTACTTC; cdr3_aa: CASSSGWGGPVDEQYF
v_call: TRBV11-2; clone_size: .; j_call: TRBJ2-7; d_call: .; cdr3_nt: TGTGCCAGCAGCTTACATAGGGGGAACTACGAGCAGTACTTC; cdr3_aa: CASSLHRGNYEQYF
v_call: TRBV7-2; clone_size: .; j_call: TRBJ2-1; d_call: TRBD2; cdr3_nt: TGTGCCAGCAGCTTGACTCTAGCGGGGGGAACCTACAATGAGCAGTTCTTC; cdr3_aa: CASSLTLAGGTYNEQFF
v_call: TRBV2; clone_size: once; j_call: TRBJ1-1; d_call: .; cdr3_nt: TGTGCCAGCAGTGAGCAACGGACCTTAGGAACTGAAGCTTTCTTT; cdr3_aa: CASSEQRTLGTEAFF
v_call: TRBV29-1; clone_size: .; j_call: TRBJ1-1; d_call: .; cdr3_nt: TGCAGCGTTGTGGGCCAAACGGAGTCGGGAGAAGCTTTCTTT; cdr3_aa: CSVVGQTESGEAFF
v_call: TRBV10-3; clone_size: .; j_call: TRBJ1-1; d_call: TRBD1; cdr3_nt: TGTGCCATCAGCCCCCGGGACAGAGAAGCTTTCTTT; cdr3_aa: CAISPRDREAFF
v_call: TRBV6-2/TRBV6-3; clone_size: .; j_call: TRBJ1-1; d_call: .; cdr3_nt: TGTGCCAGCAGACCTCTTAGGACCGTGAACACTGAAGCTTTCTTT; cdr3_aa: CASRPLRTVNTEAFF
v_call: TRBV4-3; clone_size: .; j_call: TRBJ1-2; d_call: .; cdr3_nt: TGCGCCAGCAGCCAAGATGGGGCATCCGATGGCTACACCTTC; cdr3_aa: CASSQDGASDGYTF
v_call: TRBV4-3; clone_size: .; j_call: TRBJ2-4; d_call: .; cdr3_nt: TGCGCCAGCAGCCAAGATTGGGCAGGGAATGCCAAAAACATTCAGTACTTC; cdr3_aa: CASSQDWAGNAKNIQYF
v_call: TRBV7-8; clone_size: .; j_call: TRBJ1-5; d_call: .; cdr3_nt: TGTGCCAGCAGCTTAGAAGGAGTTTCGGGTCAGCCCCAGCATTTT; cdr3_aa: CASSLEGVSGQPQHF
v_call: TRBV24-1; clone_size: .; j_call: TRBJ1-1; d_call: TRBD1; cdr3_nt: TGTGCCACCAGGCCCAGGGGGGGGACCAACACTGAAGCTTTCTTT; cdr3_aa: CATRPRGGTNTEAFF
v_call: TRBV7-9; clone_size: .; j_call: TRBJ2-4; d_call: TRBD1; cdr3_nt: TGTGCCAGCAGCGTGCCGGGACAGCCCCCAAACATTCAGTACTTC; cdr3_aa: CASSVPGQPPNIQYF
v_call: TRBV2; clone_size: .; j_call: TRBJ1-1; d_call: .; cdr3_nt: TGTGCCAGCAGTGACAGGGGCGCAGGGAACACTGAAGCTTTCTTT; cdr3_aa: CASSDRGAGNTEAFF
v_call: TRBV6-5; clone_size: .; j_call: TRBJ1-5; d_call: TRBD1; cdr3_nt: TGTGCCAGCCATACGGACAGGGGCCAACTCCGGCCCCAGCATTTT; cdr3_aa: CASHTDRGQLRPQHF
v_call: TRBV11-3; clone_size: .; j_call: TRBJ2-3; d_call: TRBD2; cdr3_nt: TGTGCCAGCAGCTTAGCCCTAGCGGGGGTTCGGGCGCAGTATTTT; cdr3_aa: CASSLALAGVRAQYF
v_call: TRBV19; clone_size: .; j_call: TRBJ1-2; d_call: TRBD1; cdr3_nt: TGTGCCAGTAAGGACAGGGCCGGTTATGGCTACACCTTC; cdr3_aa: CASKDRAGYGYTF
v_call: TRBV15; clone_size: few; j_call: TRBJ1-5; d_call: .; cdr3_nt: TGTGCCACCAGCAGAGATCGTGGTCAGCCCCAGCATTTT; cdr3_aa: CATSRDRGQPQHF
v_call: TRBV4-3; clone_size: .; j_call: TRBJ2-5; d_call: .; cdr3_nt: TGCGCCAGCAGCCAAGATCTAGGAGGAGGGGGAGTAGAGACCCAGTACTTC; cdr3_aa: CASSQDLGGGGVETQYF
v_call: TRBV24-1; clone_size: .; j_call: TRBJ2-5; d_call: .; cdr3_nt: TGTGCCACCAGTGATTCTGGGCGTGAGACCCAGTACTTC; cdr3_aa: CATSDSGRETQYF
v_call: TRBV30; clone_size: .; j_call: TRBJ2-3; d_call: TRBD2; cdr3_nt: TGTGCCTGGAGTGCCCTTAGACTAGCGGACACAGATACGCAGTATTTT; cdr3_aa: CAWSALRLADTDTQYF
v_call: TRBV6-4; clone_size: .; j_call: TRBJ2-1; d_call: TRBD2; cdr3_nt: TGTGCCAGCAGTCAACGGGGGGACTCCTACAATGAGCAGTTCTTC; cdr3_aa: CASSQRGDSYNEQFF
v_call: TRBV6-5; clone_size: .; j_call: TRBJ2-5; d_call: TRBD1; cdr3_nt: TGTGCCAGCAGTTCAGGGGACAGTAGGGGAGAGACCCAGTACTTC; cdr3_aa: CASSSGDSRGETQYF
v_call: TRBV29-1; clone_size: .; j_call: TRBJ1-1; d_call: TRBD1; cdr3_nt: TGCAGCGTTGGGGGGGACAGGGGTCTGAACACTGAAGCTTTCTTT; cdr3_aa: CSVGGDRGLNTEAFF
v_call: TRBV11-3; clone_size: .; j_call: TRBJ1-1; d_call: TRBD1; cdr3_nt: TGTGCCAGCAGCCGGACAGGTATGTCCACTGAAGCTTTCTTT; cdr3_aa: CASSRTGMSTEAFF
v_call: TRBV5-1; clone_size: .; j_call: TRBJ2-7; d_call: TRBD2; cdr3_nt: TGCGCCAGCAGCCGGGGTGGACTAGCGGGGGCTTCCTACGAGCAGTACTTC; cdr3_aa: CASSRGGLAGASYEQYF
v_call: TRBV6-5; clone_size: .; j_call: TRBJ2-2; d_call: .; cdr3_nt: TGTGCCAGCAGCCTACGGGACAAGGGGACCGGGGAGCTGTTTTTT; cdr3_aa: CASSLRDKGTGELFF
v_call: TRBV19; clone_size: .; j_call: TRBJ1-1; d_call: .; cdr3_nt: TGTGCCAGTAGTACGTCCTTGTTTACTGAAGCTTTCTTT; cdr3_aa: CASSTSLFTEAFF
v_call: TRBV9; clone_size: .; j_call: TRBJ2-3; d_call: .; cdr3_nt: TGTGCCAGCAGCGTGCGATCTAGCTATACGTCCACAGATACGCAGTATTTT; cdr3_aa: CASSVRSSYTSTDTQYF
v_call: TRBV5-6; clone_size: .; j_call: TRBJ2-5; d_call: TRBD2; cdr3_nt: TGTGCCAGCAGCCATGGGACTCGGGGGGTACAAGAGACCCAGTACTTC; cdr3_aa: CASSHGTRGVQETQYF
v_call: TRBV5-1; clone_size: .; j_call: TRBJ1-1; d_call: TRBD1; cdr3_nt: TGCGCCAGCAGCCCAGGGGACAGGGAGGCCACTGAAGCTTTCTTT; cdr3_aa: CASSPGDREATEAFF